These 7 T cell receptor beta chains were sequenced from one sample in a study of control samples from healthy donors and cancer patients. TCRdb's table, derived via immunoSEQ multiplex PCR, lists solely in-frame clones and lacks some. The table shows some 120,000 clones, with 75% to 95% occurring only once. Sequencing was performed on blood. The receptors come from a man in his late teens or twenties in good health.

V gene TRBV6-6 combines with J gene TRBJ1-5, with TRBD1 as a possible D gene (5 bases). Germline CDR1 MNHNY, CDR2 SVGAGI (reference sequence). Trimming removed 4 bases from V and 2 bases from J, with 12 bases in between. This CDR3 comprises 15 residues. The CDR3 region is CASSSAGAGNQPQHF. CDR3 sequence (DNA): TGTGCCAGCAGTTCCGCTGGGGCCGGCAATCAGCCCCAGCATTTT.

About this clone itself: A read error likely explains this, since a far larger clone differs by one base. The J gene is TRBJ2-7, the V gene TRBV6-5; D may be TRBD2 (6 bases). The germline V gene has CDR1 MNHEY and CDR2 SVGAGI. The CDR3 covers 15 residues. V was trimmed by 4 bases and J by 2 bases, leaving 15 bases between them. Here the CDR3 DNA reads TGTGCCAGCAGTTTTACTAACGGGGGTCCCTACGAGCAGTACTTC. It yields the protein CASSFTNGGPYEQYF.

The chain is built from TRBV28 and TRBJ2-2; TRBD1 aligns across 8 bases. Looked up from germline, CDR1 is MDHEN and CDR2 is SYDVKM. The ends lost 9 bases at V and 2 bases at J; junction bases unmatched: 5. The CDR3 extends over 14 amino acids. The chain's CDR3 is CASQTGVNTGELFF. The CDR3, as DNA: TGTGCCAGTCAGACAGGGGTTAACACCGGGGAGCTGTTTTTT.

The CDR3 DNA sequence: TGTGCCAGCACCTCGACTAACACTGAAGCTTTCTTT. Its protein is CASTSTNTEAFF. The gene calls are TRBV2 and TRBJ1-1, with unresolved D. Germline CDR1 and CDR2: SNHLY and FYNNEI. V lost 7 bases and J lost 2, with 8 bases in between. The CDR3 contains 12 residues.

V gene TRBV6-1 combines with J gene TRBJ1-1; D is unclear. This CDR3 has 16 residues. Trimming cost V 0 bases and J 5 bases, with 16 bases left between them. The V gene's germline CDR1 is MNHNS and CDR2 SASEGT. The CDR3 DNA sequence: TGTGCCAGCAGTGAAGCAGGCTTGCGGCTAGTTACTGAAGCTTTCTTT. Residues: CASSEAGLRLVTEAFF.

The chain has TRBV3-1 (or the pseudogene TRBV3-2) and TRBJ2-1; no clear D. This CDR3 comprises 16 residues. Germline values: CDR1 LGHDT, CDR2 YNNKEL (reference sequence). Trimming removed 1 base from V and 0 bases from J, with 10 bases in between. CDR3 nucleotides: TGTGCCAGCAGCCAAGGGGGTTTGAGCTCCTACAATGAGCAGTTCTTC. Translated: CASSQGGLSSYNEQFF.

The chain couples TRBV11-2 to TRBJ1-2, with 8 bases matching TRBD1. The trim removed 5 bases at V and 3 bases at J, leaving 8 bases unmatched. The V gene's germline CDR1 is SGHAT and CDR2 FQNNGV. There are 15 residues in the CDR3. DNA of the CDR3: TGTGCCAGCAGCCTCAGAGGACAGGGCTACTATGGCTACACCTTC. Protein sequence: CASSLRGQGYYGYTF. The full variable domain, in which reference TRBV11-2 and TRBJ1-2 provide the parts outside the CDR3, is EAGVAQSPRYKIIEKRQSVAFWCNPISGHATLYWYQQILGQGPKLLIQFQNNGVVDDSQLPKDRFSAERLKGVDSTLKIQPAKLEDSAVYLCASSLRGQGYYGYTFGSGTRLTVV.